These 32 T cell receptor beta chains were sequenced from one sample in a study of neoadjuvant anti-PD-1 for oral cavity cancer. TCRdb's copy holds only in-frame clones and misses some; the assay was immunoSEQ multiplex PCR. The data show about 13,000 clones, approximately 69% seen once. Time point specified: after neoadjuvant nivolumab, at surgical resection. Sequenced here: PBMCs, sampled after nivolumab (anti-PD-1) treatment. All receptors come from a person aged 35 to 85 with oral cavity squamous cell carcinoma.

The chain links TRBV7-6 to TRBJ2-1, with a tentative D call TRBD1 (5 bases). This CDR3 has 15 amino acids. The V gene lost 5 bases and the J gene lost 0 bases, with 11 bases spanning the gap. CDR1 SGHVS and CDR2 FNYEAQ come from the germline V gene. CDR3 nucleotides: TGTGCCAGCAGCCAGGGCAGGAGCTCCTACAATGAGCAGTTCTTC. Encoded protein: CASSQGRSSYNEQFF.

The V and J genes are TRBV11-2 and TRBJ2-7, with 7 bases lining up with TRBD1. The CDR3 totals 14 residues. V was clipped by 3 bases and J by 2 bases; unmatched bases: 4. CDR1 and CDR2 (germline): SGHAT, FQNNGV. The CDR3 reads CASSLGTATYEQYF. In DNA, the CDR3 is TGTGCCAGCAGCTTGGGGACAGCCACCTACGAGCAGTACTTC.

The chain uses TRBV30 and TRBJ2-7; D uncertain. This CDR3 spans 13 amino acids. Trimming pared 2 bases from V and 5 bases from J, leaving 13 bases between. Germline V gives CDR1 GTSNPN, CDR2 SVGIG (reference sequence). The CDR3 reads CAWSKGYPDEQYF. CDR3 nucleotide sequence: TGTGCCTGGAGTAAGGGCTACCCCGACGAGCAGTACTTC.

The CDR3 sequence is CASSGTSGRWTGELFF. DNA for the CDR3: TGTGCCAGCAGTGGGACTAGCGGGAGGTGGACCGGGGAGCTGTTTTTT. The chain joins TRBV6-1 to TRBJ2-2; 14 bases match TRBD2. Trimming cost V 4 bases and J 5 bases; bases outside gene matches: 3. Germline V gene lookup returns CDR1 MNHNS and CDR2 SASEGT. The CDR3 is 16 amino acids.

This rearrangement joins TRBV29-1 to TRBJ1-2, with 10 bases that match TRBD1. Trimming at V came to 6 bases and at J to 5 bases, leaving 3 bases not matched to a gene. The CDR3 runs to 12 residues. Germline V gives CDR1 SQVTM, CDR2 ANQGSEA. The CDR3 bases are TGCAGCGTCGGGGGACAGGGGTATGGCTACACCTTC. As protein: CSVGGQGYGYTF.

The chain uses TRBV19 and TRBJ2-7, with unresolved D. CDR3 size: 14 residues. In germline, CDR1 is LNHDA, CDR2 SQIVND (reference sequence). V dropped 5 bases and J dropped 2 bases, with 13 bases sitting between them. The CDR3 here is CASSDPGQTYEQYF. The CDR3 coding sequence is TGTGCCAGTAGTGATCCGGGTCAGACCTACGAGCAGTACTTC. The variable domain in full, with the rest retrieved from reference TRBV19 and TRBJ2-7, is DGGITQSPKYLFRKEGQNVTLSCEQNLNHDAMYWYRQDPGQGLRLIYYSQIVNDFQKGDIAEGYSVSREKKESFPLTVTSAQKNPTAFYLCASSDPGQTYEQYFGPGTRLTVT.

The chain employs TRBV30 and TRBJ1-2; D remains ambiguous. This CDR3 contains 13 residues. Germline V gene sequence: CDR1 GTSNPN, CDR2 SVGIG (reference sequence). Trimming left V 0 bases short and J 4 bases short, with 9 bases between. In DNA form, the CDR3 reads TGTGCCTGGAGTGTATTTAGGTTCTATGGCTACACCTTC. Its translation is CAWSVFRFYGYTF.

The rearrangement joins TRBV6-1 to TRBJ2-3; possible D gene TRBD2, 5 bases. Trimming cost V 0 bases and J 5 bases, with 9 bases left between them. In germline, CDR1 is MNHNS, CDR2 SASEGT. The CDR3 contains 14 residues. CDR3 nucleotides: TGTGCCAGCAGTGAAGCGCTTCGGGGAGATACGCAGTATTTT. It translates to CASSEALRGDTQYF.

The gene calls are TRBV7-9 and TRBJ2-7; D is unclear. The ends were cut back, 4 bases at V and 2 bases at J, with 6 bases in the middle. This CDR3 has 12 residues. Germline V gene data show CDR1 as SEHNR and CDR2 as FQNEAQ (reference sequence). This chain's CDR3 is CASSYTAYEQYF. CDR3 nucleotide sequence: TGTGCCAGCAGCTATACAGCCTACGAGCAGTACTTC.

The gene calls are TRBV30 and TRBJ1-5; perhaps TRBD1 as D (6 bases). This CDR3 has 13 amino acids. Germline V gives CDR1 GTSNPN, CDR2 SVGIG (reference sequence). The V gene lost 3 bases and the J gene lost 6 bases, with 12 bases spanning the gap. In nucleotides, the CDR3 is TGTGCCTGGAGCGCCAGGGGAGGTCAGCCCCAGCATTTT. Translated, it gives CAWSARGGQPQHF.

The genes are TRBV5-1 and TRBJ2-5; 10 positions match TRBD1. The V segment lost 4 bases and the J segment 0 bases; nucleotides outside the gene matches: 3. The CDR3 is 15 residues long. Germline V gene lookup returns CDR1 SGHRS and CDR2 YFSETQ. CDR3 DNA: TGCGCCAGCAGCGTGGGGACAGGGGACCAAGAGACCCAGTACTTC. Translated: CASSVGTGDQETQYF.

The genes are TRBV5-1 and TRBJ2-1; 8 nucleotides agree with TRBD2. The CDR3 consists of 17 residues. V dropped 4 bases and J dropped 6; count of bases not matched to a gene: 15. Germline V gene sequence: CDR1 SGHRS, CDR2 YFSETQ. Written as DNA, the CDR3 is TGCGCCAGCAGCCCTGGACTAGCAACCTTTGGGGGCAATGAGCAGTTCTTC. This sequence encodes CASSPGLATFGGNEQFF.

This clone was seen a handful of times. V is TRBV27 and J is TRBJ2-5; the D gene could be TRBD1 or TRBD2 (6 bases each). Germline CDR1 and CDR2: MNHEY and SMNVEV (reference sequence). V was cut by 1 base and J by 2 bases, with 8 bases left in between. This CDR3 has 14 amino acids. The CDR3 protein is CASSLWGAQETQYF. The DNA for the CDR3 is TGTGCCAGCAGTTTATGGGGGGCGCAAGAGACCCAGTACTTC.

The rearrangement uses TRBV2 and TRBJ1-1; unclear D gene. With 4 bases removed from V and 5 bases from J, the gap between germline ends came to 11 bases. The CDR3 has 13 residues. Germline values: CDR1 SNHLY, CDR2 FYNNEI. CDR3 sequence reads: CASSGGDGTEAFF. CDR3 DNA sequence: TGTGCCAGCAGTGGAGGTGATGGGACTGAAGCTTTCTTT.

The chain is built from TRBV7-9 and TRBJ1-4; D unclear. V shed 5 bases and J shed 0 bases, with 7 bases lying between them. Germline V lookup: CDR1 SEHNR, CDR2 FQNEAQ (reference sequence). This CDR3 has 14 residues. The CDR3 DNA reads as TGTGCCAGCAGCCCAATTGCAACTAATGAAAAACTGTTTTTT. Protein sequence: CASSPIATNEKLFF.

The chain employs TRBV28 and TRBJ2-7, with a possible D match to TRBD2 (6 bases). CDR3 length: 13 amino acids. The V end lost 7 bases, the J end lost 3 bases, and 13 bases lay between the germline ends. CDR1 MDHEN and CDR2 SYDVKM come from the germline V gene. The CDR3 spells CASTEGVDYEQYF. CDR3 bases: TGTGCCAGCACGGAGGGAGTCGACTACGAGCAGTACTTC.

The rearrangement joins TRBV11-3 to TRBJ2-3, with D hard to call. Germline loops: CDR1 SGHNT, CDR2 YENEEA. The CDR3 is 13 amino acids. Trimming took 8 bases from V and 6 from J, leaving 15 bases between them. This CDR3 is CASQKDPRDTQYF. The CDR3 bases are TGTGCCAGCCAGAAGGACCCGCGGGATACGCAGTATTTT.

The rearrangement joins TRBV27 to TRBJ2-5, with 10 bases matching TRBD2. This CDR3 comprises 18 residues. CDR1 and CDR2 from the germline V gene are MNHEY and SMNVEV (reference sequence). V gave up 4 bases and J gave up 7 bases; unmatched junction bases: 18. CDR3 bases: TGTGCCAGCAGTTCAACCCCCCCTACTAGCGGGGCTCTGGGGACCCAGTACTTC. Translation gives CASSSTPPTSGALGTQYF.

This clone was seen only a few times. The V gene is TRBV7-3, the J gene TRBJ1-1, with D hard to call. Germline V gene lookup returns CDR1 SGHTA and CDR2 FQGTGA. The CDR3 covers 15 residues. V was cut by 1 base and J by 2 bases, with 11 bases left in between. For the CDR3, the DNA is TGTGCCAGCAGCTTAAAAAGGGCGGGCAACACTGAAGCTTTCTTT. It specifies CASSLKRAGNTEAFF.

This clone was seen a handful of times. The chain combines TRBV9 with TRBJ2-7; D tentatively fits TRBD1 or TRBD2 (6 bases each). The V and J ends lost 3 bases and 2 bases respectively, with 15 bases between them. Germline CDR1 SGDLS, CDR2 YYNGEE. The CDR3 covers 15 residues. CDR3 sequence reads: CASSAGGGGAYEQYF. In DNA form, the CDR3 reads TGTGCCAGCAGCGCCGGCGGAGGGGGTGCCTACGAGCAGTACTTC.

CDR3 protein: CASSQDSAAQETQYF. Written as DNA, the CDR3 is TGCGCCAGCAGCCAAGATAGCGCAGCACAAGAGACCCAGTACTTC. The gene calls are TRBV4-1 and TRBJ2-5; TRBD2 might be the D (5 bases). In germline, CDR1 is MGHRA, CDR2 YSYEKL. The ends were cut back, 0 bases at V and 2 bases at J, with 10 bases in the middle. The CDR3 has 15 residues.

The chain employs TRBV5-1 and TRBJ2-5; D not certain. Trimming pared 6 bases from V and 4 bases from J, leaving 13 bases between. This CDR3 spans 13 amino acids. The germline CDR1 and CDR2 sequences are SGHRS and YFSETQ. The chain's CDR3 is CASTQHQRETQYF. CDR3 DNA sequence: TGCGCCAGCACCCAGCATCAGAGAGAGACCCAGTACTTC. Full variable domain (outside the CDR3, taken from reference TRBV5-1 and TRBJ2-5): KAGVTQTPRYLIKTRGQQVTLSCSPISGHRSVSWYQQTPGQGLQFLFEYFSETQRNKGNFPGRFSGRQFSNSRSEMNVSTLELGDSALYLCASTQHQRETQYFGPGTRLLVL.

The chain combines TRBV10-3 with TRBJ2-7, with TRBD1 matching over 7 bases. Germline V gene sequence: CDR1 ENHRY, CDR2 SYGVKD. This CDR3 comprises 14 residues. Trimming cost V 6 bases and J 2 bases; bases outside gene matches: 7. DNA for the CDR3: TGTGCCATCAGGGGGACAGCCGAGACCTACGAGCAGTACTTC. Its translation is CAIRGTAETYEQYF.

J is TRBJ2-4 and V is TRBV7-9; the D is unclear. CDR3 length equals 12 residues. V lost 5 bases to trimming and J lost 8 bases, with 10 bases between them. Germline V gene sequence: CDR1 SEHNR, CDR2 FQNEAQ (reference sequence). CDR3 residues: CASSLTPYIQYF. The CDR3 DNA reads TGTGCCAGCAGCCTGACACCATACATTCAGTACTTC.

This chain joins TRBV29-1 and TRBJ2-1; 12 bases line up with TRBD2. V dropped 5 bases and J dropped 9; count of bases not matched to a gene: 8. From germline, CDR1 is SQVTM and CDR2 ANQGSEA. CDR3 length: 14 residues. The CDR3 sequence: CSVRRTSGDGEQFF. The CDR3 DNA reads TGCAGCGTTCGGCGGACTAGCGGGGATGGTGAGCAGTTCTTC.

The DNA for the CDR3 is TGTGCCAGCAGCCAGGGCCCGAACACTGAAGCTTTCTTT. This translates into CASSQGPNTEAFF. The genes are TRBV4-2 and TRBJ1-1; D gene ambiguous. CDR3 length: 13 residues. The germline V and J ends were trimmed by 3 bases and 1 base, with 6 bases remaining between them. The V gene's germline CDR1 is LGHNA and CDR2 YNFKEQ.

The J gene is TRBJ2-7, the V gene TRBV25-1, with D perhaps TRBD1 (5 bases). CDR1 is MGHDK, CDR2 SYGVNS, per germline. The CDR3 consists of 13 residues. V was shortened by 3 bases and J by 5 bases, with 11 bases between the two germline ends. The CDR3 DNA sequence: TGTGCCAGCAGTGATATTTCCAGGGACGAGCAGTACTTC. Translation: CASSDISRDEQYF.

The chain uses TRBV11-2 and TRBJ1-1; 9 positions agree with TRBD1. Germline lookup yields CDR1 SGHAT and CDR2 FQNNGV. The V gene end was trimmed by 5 bases and the J gene end by 4 bases; junction bases not matched to a gene: 2. The CDR3 runs 13 residues. The CDR3 DNA follows: TGTGCCAGCAGCCTGGACAGGGGCACTGAAGCTTTCTTT. This gives the protein CASSLDRGTEAFF.

The chain employs TRBV9 and TRBJ2-5; no firm D call. The V end was cut by 4 bases, the J end by 5 bases, with 9 bases between. Germline V CDR1 and CDR2: SGDLS, YYNGEE. This CDR3 is 12 amino acids long. In nucleotides, the CDR3 is TGTGCCAGCAGCCCGACTGGGGAGACCCAGTACTTC. It translates to CASSPTGETQYF.

The rearrangement links TRBV5-5 to TRBJ1-2, with 8 positions matching TRBD1. CDR3 length: 13 residues. Per germline, CDR1 SGHKS and CDR2 YYEKEE (reference sequence). V dropped 2 bases and J dropped 8; count of bases not matched to a gene: 5. Written as DNA, the CDR3 is TGTGCCAGCAGCTTTCAGGACAGGGACGGCTACACCTTC. As protein: CASSFQDRDGYTF. The full variable domain, with the rest looked up from reference TRBV5-5 and TRBJ1-2, is DAGVTQSPTHLIKTRGQQVTLRCSPISGHKSVSWYQQVLGQGPQFIFQYYEKEERGRGNFPDRFSARQFPNYSSELNVNALLLGDSALYLCASSFQDRDGYTFGSGTRLTVV.

In DNA, the CDR3 is TGTGCCACCTCCATCATCCTGGACAATGAGCAGTTCTTC. Translation gives CATSIILDNEQFF. V gene TRBV15 combines with J gene TRBJ2-1, with D unclear. Trimming cost V 8 bases and J 5 bases, with 13 bases left between them. The germline V gene encodes CDR1 LNHNV and CDR2 YYDKDF (reference sequence). This CDR3 region has 13 residues.

The chain links TRBV7-6 to TRBJ2-5; 8 positions match TRBD2. V dropped 5 bases and J dropped 5; count of bases not matched to a gene: 10. The CDR3 has 15 amino acids. Germline V CDR1 and CDR2: SGHVS, FNYEAQ. CDR3 protein: CASSPIAGFYETQYF. The DNA for the CDR3 is TGTGCCAGCAGCCCTATAGCGGGATTCTACGAGACCCAGTACTTC.